One and the same sample provided the 21 T cell receptor beta chains below, sequenced in a study of CD8 T cells in ankylosing spondylitis. TCRdb itself ran the 5' RACE reads through MiXCR, one entry per CDR3 protein. Of roughly 200,000 distinct CDR3 sequences listed, under 30% are singletons. Specimen: blood, either unsorted or a sorted T cell fraction (not recorded which). The receptors derive from a male donor with ankylosing spondylitis or in good health (not recorded which).

This clonotype came up a few times. The CDR3: CASSSIPAGTQYF. The CDR3, as DNA: TGTGCCAGCAGCTCGATCCCAGCGGGGACCCAGTACTTC. This sequence joins TRBV7-9 and TRBJ2-5; possibly TRBD2 for D (6 bases). CDR1 is SEHNR and CDR2 is FQNEAQ in the germline V gene (reference sequence). Trimming cost V 4 bases and J 7 bases, with 13 bases left between them. This CDR3 has 13 amino acids.

The chain has TRBV20-1 and TRBJ2-1; 7 bases line up with TRBD2. Germline CDR1 reads DFQATT; CDR2 reads SNEGSKA (reference sequence). The CDR3 is 14 amino acids. Trimming removed 3 bases from V and 7 bases from J; junction bases left unmatched: 9. The CDR3 DNA reads TGCAGTGCTAGGAGGGTGTCGCGGGAGAATGAGCAGTTCTTC. Protein: CSARRVSRENEQFF.

This clonotype was observed many times. The V gene is TRBV7-8, the J gene TRBJ2-7; D may be TRBD1 or TRBD2 (6 bases each). From germline, CDR1 is SGHVS and CDR2 FQNEAQ. V lost 5 bases and J lost 6, with 14 bases in between. This CDR3 contains 13 residues. DNA of the CDR3: TGTGCCAGCAGCAATACCAGGGGAGGCGAGCAGTACTTC. The encoded protein is CASSNTRGGEQYF. Filled out from reference TRBV7-8 and TRBJ2-7, the complete variable domain reads GAGVSQSPRYKVAKRGQDVALRCDPISGHVSLFWYQQALGQGPEFLTYFQNEAQLDKSGLPSDRFFAERPEGSVSTLKIQRTQQEDSAVYLCASSNTRGGEQYFGPGTRLTVT.

The sample holds many counts of this clonotype. The chain has TRBV12-3 or TRBV12-4 and TRBJ1-3, with D unresolved. The CDR3 runs to 12 residues. V was cut by 7 bases and J by 8 bases, with 12 bases left in between. The CDR3 nucleotides are TGTGCCAGCACCCCGATTCTGGACACCATATATTTT. Its protein is CASTPILDTIYF.

This clonotype has ten or more counts. This rearrangement joins TRBV4-3 to TRBJ2-7, with a possible D match to TRBD2 (6 bases). The CDR3 covers 14 residues. From germline, CDR1 is LGHNA and CDR2 YSLEER. The V end was cut by 0 bases, the J end by 6 bases, with 12 bases between. The CDR3 DNA reads TGCGCCAGCAGCCAAGATACGCGGGGAGGCGAGCAGTACTTC. It encodes CASSQDTRGGEQYF.

This clonotype was seen at least ten times. The chain carries TRBV4-1 and TRBJ1-2; weak D call: TRBD1 (5 bases). CDR1 is MGHRA and CDR2 is YSYEKL in the germline V gene. The CDR3 is 15 amino acids. V lost 1 base to trimming and J lost 3 bases, with 12 bases between them. DNA of the CDR3: TGCGCCAGCAGCCAAGGGCCAGGGTTTGACTATGGCTACACCTTC. Residues: CASSQGPGFDYGYTF.

This clonotype came up many times. The genes are TRBV20-1 and TRBJ2-4; 8 nucleotides line up with TRBD2. Trimming took 1 base from V and 0 from J; bases not matched to a gene: 11. This CDR3 comprises 18 residues. In germline, CDR1 is DFQATT, CDR2 SNEGSKA (reference sequence). For the CDR3, the DNA is TGCAGTGCTAGAGTCATGACTAGCGATCACCTAGCCAAAAACATTCAGTACTTC. This sequence encodes CSARVMTSDHLAKNIQYF.

This clonotype was observed many times. The genes are TRBV6-1 and TRBJ2-7, with TRBD1 identical over 8 bases. Looked up from germline, CDR1 is MNHNS and CDR2 is SASEGT. This CDR3 contains 14 residues. The V segment lost 7 bases and the J segment 2 bases; nucleotides outside the gene matches: 7. The DNA of the CDR3 is TGTGCCAGCAACCACGGACAGGGCCCCTACGAGCAGTACTTC. Encoded protein: CASNHGQGPYEQYF.

The chain combines TRBV20-1 with TRBJ2-5; 10 bases fit TRBD2. The CDR3 is 19 amino acids. The junction had 18 bases not matched to a gene; V was cut back by 3 bases and J by 2 bases. Germline CDR1 and CDR2: DFQATT and SNEGSKA (reference sequence). The CDR3 protein is CSASPRGSSGRWGQETQYF. The CDR3 DNA reads as TGCAGTGCTAGCCCCCGAGGGTCTAGCGGGAGATGGGGGCAAGAGACCCAGTACTTC.

The chain has TRBV10-3 and TRBJ1-5, with D perhaps TRBD1 (6 bases). The CDR3 totals 14 residues. From germline, CDR1 is ENHRY and CDR2 SYGVKD. The V end lost 2 bases, the J end lost 5 bases, and 10 bases lay between the germline ends. Written as DNA, the CDR3 is TGTGCCATCAGTGAGCCGGGGGCAGATCAGCCCCAGCATTTT. The encoded protein is CAISEPGADQPQHF.

This clonotype has a handful of counts. The chain has TRBV12-3 or TRBV12-4 and TRBJ1-2, with a possible D match to TRBD1 (5 bases). Trimming removed 5 bases at V and 7 bases at J, with 17 bases between. CDR3 length equals 14 residues. Here the CDR3 DNA reads TGTGCCAGCAGTCCCCGGCAGGGAAGGAGTGGCTACACCTTC. This encodes CASSPRQGRSGYTF.

The rearrangement links TRBV20-1 to TRBJ2-2, with TRBD2 as a possible D gene (7 bases). V lost 1 base, J lost 0 bases, and 9 bases lay in between. Germline loops: CDR1 DFQATT, CDR2 SNEGSKA (reference sequence). CDR3 length equals 15 residues. DNA of the CDR3: TGCAGTGCTAGAGCGGGGGGCGCGAACACCGGGGAGCTGTTTTTT. It codes for CSARAGGANTGELFF.

The chain carries TRBV27 and TRBJ2-1, with 9 positions matching TRBD2. The length of the CDR3 is 15 residues. Germline-derived CDR1 and CDR2 are MNHEY and SMNVEV (reference sequence). J gave up 7 bases and V 4 bases, and 8 bases lay outside the gene matches. For the CDR3, the DNA is TGTGCCAGCAGTTCCCCTAGCGGGAAAGGTAATGAGCAGTTCTTC. Amino acid sequence: CASSSPSGKGNEQFF.

This rearrangement joins TRBV20-1 to TRBJ2-2; D remains unclear. Germline V lookup: CDR1 DFQATT, CDR2 SNEGSKA (reference sequence). The V end lost 6 bases, the J end lost 1 base, and 21 bases lay between the germline ends. This CDR3 is 17 amino acids long. The CDR3 here is CSAGARFGPRNTGELFF. The CDR3 coding sequence is TGCAGTGCAGGAGCTCGTTTTGGGCCAAGGAACACCGGGGAGCTGTTTTTT.

The chain is built from TRBV4-2 and TRBJ1-2; no clear D gene. The V gene's germline CDR1 is LGHNA and CDR2 YNFKEQ. The CDR3 has 15 residues. V was cut by 1 base and J by 2 bases, with 11 bases left in between. The CDR3 region is CASSQGQEVNYGYTF. The CDR3 bases are TGTGCCAGCAGCCAAGGTCAAGAAGTCAACTATGGCTACACCTTC.

V usage is TRBV4-1 and J usage is TRBJ2-7; D is possibly TRBD2 (5 bases). Germline lookup yields CDR1 MGHRA and CDR2 YSYEKL. Between the trimmed V and J ends, which lost 5 bases and 2 bases, there was a span of 19 bases. CDR3 length: 16 amino acids. In DNA form, the CDR3 reads TGCGCCAGCAGCAAACTTTTTAGCGTCAAAGCCTACGAGCAGTACTTC. Residues: CASSKLFSVKAYEQYF.

The chain couples TRBV19 to TRBJ2-1; 8 bases fit TRBD2. Per the germline V gene, CDR1 is LNHDA and CDR2 is SQIVND (reference sequence). The V segment lost 1 base and the J segment 10 bases; nucleotides outside the gene matches: 12. This CDR3 spans 16 amino acids. Here the CDR3 reads CASSIGQAGAIREQFF. The CDR3 DNA reads as TGTGCCAGTAGTATAGGGCAAGCGGGAGCAATACGGGAGCAGTTCTTC.

The CDR3 DNA reads as TGTGCCAGCAACCCGTGGACAGGCGGCCATGAGCAGTTCTTC. This gives the protein CASNPWTGGHEQFF. The chain couples TRBV14 to TRBJ2-1; TRBD1 agrees at 7 bases. V was clipped by 7 bases and J by 8 bases; unmatched bases: 11. The CDR3 runs 14 residues. CDR1 is SGHDN, CDR2 FVKESK, per germline. Filled out from reference TRBV14 and TRBJ2-1, the complete variable domain reads EAGVTQFPSHSVIEKGQTVTLRCDPISGHDNLYWYRRVMGKEIKFLLHFVKESKQDESGMPNNRFLAERTGGTYSTLKVQPAELEDSGVYFCASNPWTGGHEQFFGPGTRLTVL.

This clonotype was observed many times. The germline gene is not matched at one end of the junction; a read error may be the cause. The genes are TRBV3-1 and TRBJ2-7; no definite D call. This CDR3 region has 12 residues. Per the germline V gene, CDR1 is LGHDT and CDR2 is YNNKEL (reference sequence). CDR3 nucleotides: TGTGCCAGCAGCCAAGAGGCAAGACGCCCACACTTC. The encoded protein is CASSQEARRPHF.

The chain uses TRBV6-2 or TRBV6-3 and TRBJ2-3; 9 nucleotides agree with TRBD2. CDR3 size: 16 residues. V gave up 6 bases and J gave up 5 bases; unmatched junction bases: 12. Germline values: CDR1 MNHEY, CDR2 SVGEGT. Written as DNA, the CDR3 is TGTGCCAGCAGGGGACTAGCTTTCGCTGGGGTAGATACGCAGTATTTT. Translation gives CASRGLAFAGVDTQYF.

Notes on this clonotype: This may stem from a read error, because a much larger clone lies one nucleotide away. The conserved final phenylalanine or tryptophan is absent from the CDR3, which likely points to a read error. The chain recombines TRBV15 with TRBJ1-6; D not resolved. Germline CDR1 and CDR2: LNHNV and YYDKDF (reference sequence). V gave up 3 bases and J gave up 6 bases, with 12 bases separating them. This CDR3 has 15 residues. The CDR3 region is CATSSGRGVNSPLHI. CDR3 nucleotides: TGTGCCACCAGCAGCGGTCGCGGGGTTAATTCACCCCTCCACATT.